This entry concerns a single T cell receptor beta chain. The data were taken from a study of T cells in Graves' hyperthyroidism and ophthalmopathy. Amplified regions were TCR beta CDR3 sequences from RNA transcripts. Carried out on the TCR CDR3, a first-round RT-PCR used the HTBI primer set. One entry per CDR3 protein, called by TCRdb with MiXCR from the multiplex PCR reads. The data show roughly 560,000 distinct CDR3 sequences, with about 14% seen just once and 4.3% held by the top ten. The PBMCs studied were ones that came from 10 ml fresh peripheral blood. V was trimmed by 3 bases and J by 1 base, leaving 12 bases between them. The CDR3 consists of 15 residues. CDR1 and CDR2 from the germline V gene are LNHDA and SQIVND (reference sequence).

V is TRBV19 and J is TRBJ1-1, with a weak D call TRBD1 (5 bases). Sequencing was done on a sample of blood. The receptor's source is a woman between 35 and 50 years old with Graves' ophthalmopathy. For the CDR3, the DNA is TGTGCCAGTAGTATGGCCCTCGGGGGGAACACTGAAGCTTTCTTT. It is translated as CASSMALGGNTEAFF.